This T cell receptor (beta chain) was recovered during a study of cytotoxic CD8 clonotypes in ibrutinib-treated CLL. At the level of the study: The cohort had about 11 relapsed/refractory and 15 treatment-naive patients, 17 IGHV unmutated. Response samples were obtained once patients had received a median around twelve months of treatment, range 6 to 36.

Ten or more counts support this clone. Sequenced by immunoSEQ multiplex PCR; TCRdb stores in-frame clones only, minus some. The sample contains about 160,000 clones, 81% of which appear only once. The CDR3 spans 12 residues. The germline gives CDR1 SEHNR, CDR2 FQNEAQ (reference sequence). The V gene lost 6 bases and the J gene lost 8 bases, with 10 bases spanning the gap. This chain connects TRBV7-9 to TRBJ1-4; D is ambiguous. The material sequenced was PBMCs, taken after 12 months of ibrutinib treatment. The source of this sequence is a human donor with chronic lymphocytic leukemia. CDR3: CASRDDVEKLFF. CDR3 DNA sequence: TGTGCCAGCAGGGACGACGTAGAAAAACTGTTTTTT.